This T cell receptor (beta chain) was sequenced for a study of CD8+ T cells in alopecia areata. Study overall: The drug, tofacitinib, lasted 6 to 18 months, followed by 6 months off drug.

This clone was seen a handful of times. Its specificity is unknown. CDR1 is SQVTM, CDR2 ANQGSEA, per germline. This CDR3 has 13 amino acids. With 6 bases clipped from V and 1 base from J, the junction kept 4 bases outside the gene matches. TCR sequencing used cDNA made by reverse transcription of extracted RNA. Assay: immunoSEQ multiplex PCR; the TCRdb copy retains only in-frame clones and omits some. The sample gives some 130,000 clones, around 58% of which show up once; roughly 6.7% is in the top ten. Findings of the study overall: The study found higher clonality in lesional than normal scalp, especially in alopecia totalis/universalis.

From alopecia areata patients, lesional scalp punch biopsies and peripheral blood were collected. The source is a human donor with alopecia areata. The source was CD4+ T cells sorted from blood, collected at week 0. The chain links TRBV29-1 to TRBJ1-1; 8 nucleotides agree with TRBD1. The CDR3 reads CSVTDRGNTEAFF. Here the CDR3 DNA reads TGCAGCGTGACTGACAGGGGGAACACTGAAGCTTTCTTT. Using reference TRBV29-1 and TRBJ1-1 for the parts outside the CDR3, the full variable domain is SAVISQKPSRDICQRGTSLTIQCQVDSQVTMMFWYRQQPGQSLTLIATANQGSEATYESGFVIDKFPISRPNLTFSTLTVSNMSPEDSSIYLCSVTDRGNTEAFFGQGTRLTVV.